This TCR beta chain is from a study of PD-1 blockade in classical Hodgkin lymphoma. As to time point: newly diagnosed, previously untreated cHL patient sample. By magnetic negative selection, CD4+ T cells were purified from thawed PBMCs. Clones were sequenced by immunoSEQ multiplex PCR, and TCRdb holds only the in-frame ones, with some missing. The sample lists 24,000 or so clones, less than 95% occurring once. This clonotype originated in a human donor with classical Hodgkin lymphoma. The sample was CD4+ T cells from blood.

For the CDR3, the DNA is TGCGCCAGCAGCCAAGATTTTGCTGCAGCTAACTATGGCTACACCTTC. It specifies CASSQDFAAANYGYTF. The chain links TRBV4-3 to TRBJ1-2, with D unclear. CDR1 LGHNA and CDR2 YSLEER come from the germline V gene. This CDR3 has 16 amino acids. With 0 bases removed from V and 0 bases from J, the gap between germline ends came to 11 bases.